This entry concerns a single TCR beta chain. The CDR3 runs 15 residues. CDR1 and CDR2 from the germline V gene are SGHVS and FQNEAQ. V shed 5 bases and J 2 bases; nucleotides not matched to a gene: 6. These data originate in a study of graft-versus-host responses after intestinal transplantation. Clones were read by immunoSEQ multiplex PCR, and TCRdb kept only the in-frame ones, dropping some. The data show about 5,200 clones, 72% seen once. Lymphocytes (intraepithelial and lamina propria) were released by processing the graft tissue. The sequences come from ileum tissue, collected about 39 weeks after intestinal transplant. The sequence was collected from a human patient who received an intestinal transplant, so some T cells may come from the graft donor. The chain uses TRBV7-8 and TRBJ2-3; 8 positions match TRBD2. CDR3 region: CASSHRGGVTDTQYF. In nucleotides, the CDR3 is TGTGCCAGCAGCCACCGGGGGGGGGTCACAGATACGCAGTATTTT. Supplemented by reference TRBV7-8 and TRBJ2-3, the full variable domain reads GAGVSQSPRYKVAKRGQDVALRCDPISGHVSLFWYQQALGQGPEFLTYFQNEAQLDKSGLPSDRFFAERPEGSVSTLKIQRTQQEDSAVYLCASSHRGGVTDTQYFGPGTRLTVL.